Following are 3 T cell receptor beta chains from one sample sequenced in a study of radiation and T cells in renal cell carcinoma (dated by TCRdb to 2018 to 2020). Library generation was performed with the immunoSEQ multiplex PCR assay. Here the immuneACCESS table is served through TCRdb, limited to in-frame sequences with V and J called. Missing clones are a known gap in these copies; in checked studies unresolved V genes cover under half, and the rest lacks a known reason. The sample table shows about 140,000 clones, and less than 90% are seen once. The ten largest account for 15% to 20% of the sample. The time point label corresponds to: blood 4 weeks post-SBRT, at nephrectomy. The meaning of the sample's treatment or condition label: 15 Gy SBRT to primary tumor, nephrectomy 4 weeks later. Material: blood, obtained from a patient whose treatment included radiotherapy and nephrectomy. The receptors derive from a woman between 50 and 59 years old with renal cell carcinoma.

This clone came up once. The V and J genes are TRBV5-1 and TRBJ1-1; D uncertain. The CDR3 contains 14 residues. Looked up from germline, CDR1 is SGHRS and CDR2 is YFSETQ. Trimming shortened V by 5 bases and J by 1 base, and 12 bases separated the two germline ends. CDR3 region: CASSRRRGNTEAFF. The CDR3 region has the DNA TGCGCCAGCAGTCGTAGACGGGGGAACACTGAAGCTTTCTTT.

The chain links TRBV15 to TRBJ2-7; 10 bases map to TRBD2. The CDR3 spans 19 residues. The germline CDR1 and CDR2 sequences are LNHNV and YYDKDF (reference sequence). V dropped 4 bases and J dropped 1; count of bases not matched to a gene: 16. CDR3 region: CATSTRGPGTSAISYEQYF. The CDR3 nucleotides read TGTGCCACCAGCACCCGAGGACCCGGGACTAGCGCGATTTCCTACGAGCAGTACTTC.

V and J are TRBV20-1 and TRBJ2-1; TRBD2 aligns across 7 bases. V lost 5 bases, J lost 15 bases, and 10 bases stayed unmatched. This CDR3 is built from 11 residues. The germline CDR1 and CDR2 sequences are DFQATT and SNEGSKA (reference sequence). CDR3 sequence: CSARRRDYGFF. The CDR3 DNA is TGCAGTGCTCGCCGACGGGACTATGGGTTCTTC.